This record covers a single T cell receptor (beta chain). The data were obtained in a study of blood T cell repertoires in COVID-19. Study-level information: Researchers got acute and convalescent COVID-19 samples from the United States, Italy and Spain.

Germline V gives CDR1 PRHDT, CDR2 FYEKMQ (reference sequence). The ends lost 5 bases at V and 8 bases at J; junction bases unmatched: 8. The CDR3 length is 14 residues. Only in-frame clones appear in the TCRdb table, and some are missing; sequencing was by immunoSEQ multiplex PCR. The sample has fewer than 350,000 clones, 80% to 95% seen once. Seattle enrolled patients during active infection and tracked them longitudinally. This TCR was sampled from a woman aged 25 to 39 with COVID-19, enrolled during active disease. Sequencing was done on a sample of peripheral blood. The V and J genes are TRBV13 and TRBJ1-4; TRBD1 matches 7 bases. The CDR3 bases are TGTGCCAGCAGCCGGACAGGCGTTAGCGAAAAACTGTTTTTT. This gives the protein CASSRTGVSEKLFF. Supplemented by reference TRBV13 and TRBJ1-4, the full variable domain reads AAGVIQSPRHLIKEKRETATLKCYPIPRHDTVYWYQQGPGQDPQFLISFYEKMQSDKGSIPDRFSAQQFSDYHSELNMSSLELGDSALYFCASSRTGVSEKLFFGSGTQLSVL.